This record concerns one T cell receptor (beta chain) sequence. Its antigen remains unidentified. The CDR3 is made up of 15 amino acids. The germline gives CDR1 SGHNT, CDR2 YENEEA. Trimming stripped 1 base from V and 5 bases from J, with 11 bases between. This entry comes from a study of a mutant IDH1 vaccine in newly diagnosed glioma. Study-wide context: Among treated patients, around 62% were male and around 40% female, and mean age was about 41 years.

Method: immunoSEQ multiplex PCR; TCRdb's copy keeps in-frame clones and lacks some. This table holds some 130,000 clones, over 75% found once. Documented time point: week 11, during vaccination. In every dose of vaccine, 300 ug of mutant IDH1 20-mer peptide was given alongside topical imiquimod. The receptor's source is a middle-aged man with glioma. The chain couples TRBV11-3 to TRBJ2-2, with D possibly being TRBD1 (6 bases). This material consisted of PBMCs, taken from a glioma patient whose treatment included an IDH1 peptide vaccine. This CDR3 is CASSLGSRGTGELFF. The CDR3 coding sequence is TGTGCCAGCAGCTTAGGGAGCAGGGGAACCGGGGAGCTGTTTTTT.